The subject of this entry is one T cell receptor beta chain. It has no known antigen specificity. There are no base qualities to consult, and no much larger clone falls within one base. This entry comes from a study of follicular helper T cells after annual influenza vaccination listed by TCRdb under 2017. In terms of the full investigation: Blood was drawn on days 0, 7 and 28 after each seasonal influenza vaccination. One week after vaccination, a second recruited cohort of 11 to 12 subjects (Table S1) displayed a similar ICOS+CD38+ cTfh response. Some subjects were followed across successive annual vaccinations spanning the 2013-2014, 2014-2015 and 2015-2016 seasons to study recall of cTfh clones. Multi-year samples were obtained from roughly 6 subjects, with two vaccination seasons covered for four subjects and three seasons covered for two subjects. Samples from 2013-2014 were cryopreserved, whereas samples from about 2015 were processed immediately after collection.

Adults were given seasonal inactivated influenza vaccine (Fluvarix), and sorted blood CD4 subsets were followed by TCRB sequencing before and after vaccination. To be eligible, subjects had to be community-dwelling and could not have received an influenza vaccine during the previous 6 months. Influenza vaccine contraindications, substance abuse, HIV/AIDS, active malignancy, immunomodulatory medication and active illness such as respiratory infection were included among the exclusion criteria. Per time point, between roughly 40 and 100 mL of blood was sampled. Either Ficoll-Paque PLUS or SepMate separation was used to isolate PBMC. As a non-Tfh comparison subset, CXCR5- memory CD4 T cells were sorted. Before DNA was extracted, the cell subsets were sorted from PBMC using a BD FACS Aria. The receptor library was made with the immunoSEQ multiplex PCR assay. Adaptive Biotechnologies carried out TCRB amplification, library preparation, sequencing and preliminary bioinformatics at Survey level resolution. Per the original workflow: Clonality was calculated in R as 1 minus normalized Shannon entropy, and the Gini index was computed with the R package ineq. Overlap score was defined as the summed counts of shared sequences divided by the total counts of all sequences in both compared samples. Fisher's exact test, with an assumed theoretical repertoire of 10^7 TCRB sequences, was used to assess the significance of shared clonotypes. Held by TCRdb, this immuneACCESS table contains in-frame sequences only and omits some clones. Under half of the omission traces to an unresolved V gene where checked; the cause of the rest is unknown. V and J calls and clone size are those listed in that table; D and trimming were worked out from the DNA. The sample table shows about 11,000 clones, and over 80% are seen once. Clones ranked in the top ten supply roughly 0.87% of the sample.

Measured from the cysteine to the phenylalanine, the CDR3 is 14 residues long. The DNA shown is the 42-base CDR3, in frame from base 1. The germline V gene provides CDR1 MNHEY and CDR2 SVGAGI. At the junction V is shortened by 1 base and J by 5 bases, with 12 bases in between. Overall results and qualifications from the work: Only roughly 9.5-22% of analyzed cells yielded productive TCRB sequences, so sampling of rare clonotypes was not possible. Day 7 ICOS+CD38+ clones were most often found later in ICOS-CD38- cTfh, suggesting that subset may serve as a memory reservoir. In the assessment of influenza clone enrichment, the possibility that the much larger non-cTfh compartments were undersampled could not be ruled out. A recurrent oligoclonal ICOS+CD38+ cTfh response containing tetramer and AIM influenza-specific clonotypes was recalled by successive annual vaccinations. ICOS+CD38+ cTfh clonality correlated with the frequency of that population, and its change correlated with the change in circulating plasmablast frequency.

The TCR comes from an adult who received the influenza vaccine. This chain joins TRBV6-5 to TRBJ2-7, with a weak D call of TRBD2 (6 bases match). The source was CXCR5- memory CD4+ T cells sorted from blood, collected 6 weeks after influenza vaccination. What this sample's cell subset or site label stands for: CXCR5- memory CD4 T cells. Read as DNA, the sequence is TGTGCCAGCAGTTACTACGGGAGAAACGACGAGCAGTACTTC. It codes for CASSYYGRNDEQYF.